One and the same sample provided the 13 T cell receptor beta chains below, sequenced in a study of PD-1 blockade in classical Hodgkin lymphoma. Measured with immunoSEQ multiplex PCR; TCRdb has only the in-frame clones, and not every one. Of 20,000 to 25,000 clones listed, 85% to 90% are singletons. Sample time point: newly diagnosed, previously untreated cHL patient sample. Out of thawed PBMCs, magnetic negative selection purified CD4+ T cells. Sequencing used CD4+ T cells from blood. These TCRs come from a human donor with classical Hodgkin lymphoma.

The DNA for the CDR3 is TGTGCCAGCAGCTTAGATCAGGGAAGAAAGACCCAGTACTTC. This encodes CASSLDQGRKTQYF. The rearrangement uses TRBV7-2 and TRBJ2-5, with D perhaps matching TRBD1 (5 bases). Per germline, CDR1 SGHTA and CDR2 FQGNSA. CDR3 length: 14 residues. V was trimmed by 1 base and J by 6 bases, leaving 12 bases between them.

This chain uses TRBV5-5 with TRBJ1-1; no firm D call. With 0 bases removed from V and 5 bases from J, the gap between germline ends came to 8 bases. Germline V gene sequence: CDR1 SGHKS, CDR2 YYEKEE (reference sequence). The CDR3 has 13 amino acids. CDR3 in DNA: TGTGCCAGCAGCTTGGCCTGGGGTACTGAAGCTTTCTTT. Translation gives CASSLAWGTEAFF.

The chain links TRBV28 to TRBJ2-5; 9 bases map to TRBD1. The CDR3 length is 15 residues. Per the germline V gene, CDR1 is MDHEN and CDR2 is SYDVKM. V shed 4 bases, J shed 3 bases, and the junction held 6 bases outside the gene matches. The CDR3 sequence is CASSSWDREEETQYF. The CDR3, as DNA: TGTGCCAGCAGTTCGTGGGACAGGGAGGAAGAGACCCAGTACTTC.

The V call is TRBV5-6, the J call TRBJ1-2, with D unresolved. V lost 7 bases, J lost 4 bases, and 14 bases lay in between. CDR3 length: 13 residues. Germline V lookup: CDR1 SGHDT, CDR2 YYEEEE. For the CDR3, the DNA is TGTGCCAGCTTTAGTCGAAAGACCTATGGCTACACCTTC. This sequence encodes CASFSRKTYGYTF. The full variable domain, rest sourced from reference TRBV5-6 and TRBJ1-2, is DAGVTQSPTHLIKTRGQQVTLRCSPKSGHDTVSWYQQALGQGPQFIFQYYEEEERQRGNFPDRFSGHQFPNYSSELNVNALLLGDSALYLCASFSRKTYGYTFGSGTRLTVV.

The chain links TRBV6-6 to TRBJ1-6; D gene ambiguous. Germline CDR1 and CDR2: MNHNY and SVGAGI (reference sequence). The CDR3 totals 15 residues. V was clipped by 6 bases and J by 5 bases, with 14 bases between them. In DNA form, the CDR3 reads TGTGCCAGCAGCCCACTCGGGTCGAATAATTCACCCCTCCACTTT. Its translation is CASSPLGSNNSPLHF.

J is TRBJ2-1 and V is TRBV11-3, with 10 positions matching TRBD2. The CDR3 has 16 amino acids. Per germline, CDR1 SGHNT and CDR2 YENEEA. After removal of 4 bases from V and 8 bases from J, the junction contained 11 bases not matched to a gene. The CDR3 sequence is CASSSEIPSGSDEQFF. For the CDR3, the DNA is TGTGCCAGCAGCTCAGAAATCCCTAGCGGGAGTGATGAGCAGTTCTTC.

The V and J genes are TRBV7-2 and TRBJ1-5; unclear D gene. The CDR3 contains 15 residues. Trimming shortened V by 6 bases and J by 0 bases, and 12 bases separated the two germline ends. CDR1 is SGHTA and CDR2 is FQGNSA in the germline V gene. CDR3 sequence (DNA): TGTGCCAGCAGTACCCCCGGGATTAGCAATCAGCCCCAGCATTTT. Amino acids: CASSTPGISNQPQHF.

The chain is built from TRBV4-1 and TRBJ2-2; 7 bases line up with TRBD1. Trimming took 0 bases from V and 6 from J; bases not matched to a gene: 4. The CDR3 is made up of 15 amino acids. CDR1 MGHRA and CDR2 YSYEKL come from the germline V gene. The CDR3 reads CASSQEPTGAGELFF. Written as DNA, the CDR3 is TGCGCCAGCAGCCAAGAACCCACAGGGGCCGGGGAGCTGTTTTTT.

The rearrangement links TRBV5-8 to TRBJ1-1; tentatively, D is TRBD1 (6 bases). Trimming pared 5 bases from V and 4 bases from J, leaving 15 bases between. CDR3 length: 14 amino acids. Per germline, CDR1 SGHTS and CDR2 YDEGEE. CDR3 in amino acids: CASRVTGFSTEAFF. The DNA of the CDR3 is TGTGCCAGCAGGGTTACAGGGTTTAGCACTGAAGCTTTCTTT.

CDR3 coding DNA: TGCGCCAGCAGCCAAGGGGCCCAGGGTGGAAACACCATATATTTT. It codes for CASSQGAQGGNTIYF. The chain couples TRBV4-1 to TRBJ1-3, with D perhaps matching TRBD1 (5 bases). Trimming cost V 1 base and J 3 bases, with 10 bases left between them. The germline CDR1 and CDR2 sequences are MGHRA and YSYEKL. The CDR3 loop spans 15 amino acids.

The V and J genes are TRBV6-5 and TRBJ2-7; the D call may be TRBD1 or TRBD2 (5 bases each). Germline CDR1 MNHEY, CDR2 SVGAGI. The germline V and J ends were trimmed by 0 bases and 2 bases, with 14 bases remaining between them. The CDR3 consists of 16 residues. For the CDR3, the DNA is TGTGCCAGCAGTTACTCGCATCTGGGGACGCCCTACGAGCAGTACTTC. It specifies CASSYSHLGTPYEQYF.

The gene calls are TRBV19 and TRBJ2-7; 13 bases align to TRBD2. This CDR3 is built from 18 residues. After removal of 5 bases from V and 4 bases from J, the junction contained 14 bases not matched to a gene. Germline lookup yields CDR1 LNHDA and CDR2 SQIVND (reference sequence). In nucleotides, the CDR3 is TGTGCCAGTAGTGTAACACCCCGAAGGGGACTAGCGGGGTACGAGCAGTACTTC. Residues: CASSVTPRRGLAGYEQYF.

J is TRBJ1-1 and V is TRBV6-1; maybe TRBD1 (6 bases). Germline V lookup: CDR1 MNHNS, CDR2 SASEGT. This CDR3 spans 13 amino acids. The V end was cut by 2 bases, the J end by 4 bases, with 8 bases between. CDR3 nucleotide sequence: TGTGCCAGCAGTGAATTAGGGGGCACTGAAGCTTTCTTT. This encodes CASSELGGTEAFF.